Sequencing of this TCR beta chain was carried out in a study of cytomegalovirus exposure and HLA in healthy donors. Looking at the study overall: When 398 donors were genotyped, around 77% of them were found to fall in the Caucasian-associated ancestry cluster.

Findings of the study overall: Later analysis demonstrated an association between a missense DCLRE1C variant and TCR beta V- and J-gene trimming. Reported results showed that the classifier diagnosed cytomegalovirus status with high specificity and sensitivity.

Germline lookup yields CDR1 SNHLY and CDR2 FYNNEI. The length of the CDR3 is 17 residues. V shed 5 bases and J shed 1 base, with 18 bases lying between them. Sampled while nominally healthy, donors likely had unrecorded immune exposures. With 60 Vbeta and 13 Jbeta primers, the PCR was carried out. Data came from immunoSEQ multiplex PCR; TCRdb stores just in-frame clones and leaves some out. The table lists over 55,000 clones, 70% of them singletons, with about 8.9% in the top ten. About this clone itself: Its antigen is still unknown.

This rearrangement joins TRBV2 to TRBJ2-4; D might be TRBD2 (6 bases). The clonotype comes from a woman aged 50 to 60 in good health and CMV-seropositive. Sequencing was done on a sample of PBMCs. CDR3 nucleotide sequence: TGTGCCAGCAGTAAACGGACCAGGGCGGGGGCCAAAAACATTCAGTACTTC. Translating gives CASSKRTRAGAKNIQYF. Filled out from reference TRBV2 and TRBJ2-4, the complete variable domain reads EPEVTQTPSHQVTQMGQEVILRCVPISNHLYFYWYRQILGQKVEFLVSFYNNEISEKSEIFDDQFSVERPDGSNFTLKIRSTKLEDSAMYFCASSKRTRAGAKNIQYFGAGTRLSVL.